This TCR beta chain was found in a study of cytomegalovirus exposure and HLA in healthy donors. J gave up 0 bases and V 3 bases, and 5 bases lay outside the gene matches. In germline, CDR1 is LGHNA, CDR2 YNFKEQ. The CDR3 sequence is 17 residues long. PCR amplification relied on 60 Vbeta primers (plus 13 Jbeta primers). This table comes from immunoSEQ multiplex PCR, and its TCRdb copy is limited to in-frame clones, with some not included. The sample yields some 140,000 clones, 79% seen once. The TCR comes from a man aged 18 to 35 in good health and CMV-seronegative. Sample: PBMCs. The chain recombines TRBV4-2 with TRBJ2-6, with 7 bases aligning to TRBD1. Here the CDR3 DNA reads TGTGCCAGCAGCCATTCGACAGGGTCCTCTGGGGCCAACGTCCTGACTTTC. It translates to CASSHSTGSSGANVLTF.